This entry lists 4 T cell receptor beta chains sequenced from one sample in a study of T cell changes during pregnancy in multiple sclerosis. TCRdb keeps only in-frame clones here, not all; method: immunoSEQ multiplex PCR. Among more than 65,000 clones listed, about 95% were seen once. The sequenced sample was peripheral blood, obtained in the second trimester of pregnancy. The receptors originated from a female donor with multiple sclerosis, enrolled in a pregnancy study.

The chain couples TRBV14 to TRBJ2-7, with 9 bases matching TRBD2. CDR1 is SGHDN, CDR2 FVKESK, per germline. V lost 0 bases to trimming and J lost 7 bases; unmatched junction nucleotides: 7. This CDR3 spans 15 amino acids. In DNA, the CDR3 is TGTGCCAGCAGCCAAGAAACTAGCGGGCGCCGAGAGCAGTACTTC. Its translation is CASSQETSGRREQYF.

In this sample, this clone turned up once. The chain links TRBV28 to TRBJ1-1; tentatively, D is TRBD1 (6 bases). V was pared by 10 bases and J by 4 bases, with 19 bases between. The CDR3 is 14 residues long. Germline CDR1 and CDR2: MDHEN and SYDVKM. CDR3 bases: TGTGCCACCCGCCAGCAGGGGCCCGGCACTGAAGCTTTCTTT. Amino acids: CATRQQGPGTEAFF.

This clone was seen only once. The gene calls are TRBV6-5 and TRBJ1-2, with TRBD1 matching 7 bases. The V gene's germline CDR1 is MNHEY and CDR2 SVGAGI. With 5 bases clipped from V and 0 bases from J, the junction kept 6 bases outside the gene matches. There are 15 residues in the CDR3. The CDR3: CASSRQGLPNYGYTF. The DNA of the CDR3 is TGTGCCAGCAGTAGACAGGGCCTTCCTAACTATGGCTACACCTTC.

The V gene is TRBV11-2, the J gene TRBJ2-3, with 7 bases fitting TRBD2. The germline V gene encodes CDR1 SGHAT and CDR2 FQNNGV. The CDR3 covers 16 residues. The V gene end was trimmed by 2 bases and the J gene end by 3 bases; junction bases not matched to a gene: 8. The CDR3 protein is CASSLRRELGTDTQYF. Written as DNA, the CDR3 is TGTGCCAGCAGCTTACGGCGGGAGCTGGGGACAGATACGCAGTATTTT.